The clone carrying this T cell receptor beta chain was seen only a few times. Its cognate antigen is unknown. One junction end does not reproduce the germline sequence, and a read error may be involved. As part of library construction, unique molecular identifiers were attached to individual cDNA molecules. TCRdb analysed the 5' RACE reads with MiXCR anew, one entry per CDR3 protein. The profile shows about 70,000 distinct CDR3 sequences, approximately 11% of them singletons. Germline V CDR1 and CDR2: SSHAT, FNYEAQ (reference sequence). This CDR3 comprises 13 residues. The entry originates in a study of early T cells in non-severe SARS-CoV-2 infection. Whole-study context: Bulk RNA taken from unsorted whole blood was sequenced, leaving chains unpaired. Overall study findings and caveats: Clonotype matching in VDJdb favored anti-spike CD8 responses and did not capture private and CD4 specificities.

The rearrangement links TRBV7-7 to TRBJ2-7, with D unclear. Sequenced sample: whole blood. This receptor was identified in an adult who was a healthcare worker with PCR-confirmed SARS-CoV-2 infection or an uninfected control (not recorded which). CDR3 sequence (DNA): TGTGCTAGCAGCTTAAGCAAGACCTACGAGCAGTACTTC. It codes for CASSLSKTYEQYF.